This T cell receptor (beta chain) stems from a study of CD8+CD57+ T cells in acquired aplastic anemia. Germline CDR1 reads SGHRS; CDR2 reads YFSETQ. This CDR3 has 13 residues. Investigators profiled TCR beta VDJ and CDR3 from genomic DNA template. One entry per CDR3 protein, called by TCRdb with MiXCR from the reads. The sample lists a few hundred thousand distinct CDR3 sequences, under 80% occurring once. About this clonotype itself: Sequence at one end of the junction differs from germline and may be a read error.

The chain joins TRBV5-1 to TRBJ2-7; TRBD1 is a possible D gene (6 bases). The clonotype comes from a human donor in good health, serving as a control. What was sequenced was sorted CD4+, CD8+, or CD8+CD57+ T cells (not recorded which) from PBMCs. The chain's CDR3 is CASSFGTDREQYF. The CDR3 DNA reads TGTGCCAGCAGCTTCGGTACAGACAGGGAGCAGTACTTC.